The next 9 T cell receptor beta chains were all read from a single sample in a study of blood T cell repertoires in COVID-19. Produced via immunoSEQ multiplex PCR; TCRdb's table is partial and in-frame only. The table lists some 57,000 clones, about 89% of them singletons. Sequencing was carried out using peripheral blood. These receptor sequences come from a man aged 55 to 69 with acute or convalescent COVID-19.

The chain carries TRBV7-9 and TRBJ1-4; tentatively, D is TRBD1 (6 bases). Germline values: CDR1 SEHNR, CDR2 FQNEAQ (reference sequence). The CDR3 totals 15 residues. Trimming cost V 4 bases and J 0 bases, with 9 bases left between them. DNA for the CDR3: TGTGCCAGCAGCTCTACAGGGACAACTAATGAAAAACTGTTTTTT. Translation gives CASSSTGTTNEKLFF.

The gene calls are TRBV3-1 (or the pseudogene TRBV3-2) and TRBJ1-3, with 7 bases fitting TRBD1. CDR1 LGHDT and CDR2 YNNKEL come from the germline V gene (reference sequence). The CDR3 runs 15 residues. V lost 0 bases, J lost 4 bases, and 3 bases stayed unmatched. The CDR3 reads CASSQETGWGNTIYF. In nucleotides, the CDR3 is TGTGCCAGCAGCCAAGAGACAGGGTGGGGAAACACCATATATTTT.

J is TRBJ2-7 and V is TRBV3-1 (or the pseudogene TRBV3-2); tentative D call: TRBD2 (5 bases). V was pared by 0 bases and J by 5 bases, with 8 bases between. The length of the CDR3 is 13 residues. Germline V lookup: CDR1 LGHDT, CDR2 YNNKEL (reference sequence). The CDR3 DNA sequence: TGTGCCAGCAGCCAAGAGGGGAGCCACGAGCAGTACTTC. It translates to CASSQEGSHEQYF.

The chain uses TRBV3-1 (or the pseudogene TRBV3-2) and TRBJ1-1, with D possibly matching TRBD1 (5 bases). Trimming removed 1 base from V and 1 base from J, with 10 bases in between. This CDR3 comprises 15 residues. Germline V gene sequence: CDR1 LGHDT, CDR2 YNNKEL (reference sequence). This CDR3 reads CASSQVGGANTEAFF. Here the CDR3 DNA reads TGTGCCAGCAGCCAAGTGGGAGGGGCGAACACTGAAGCTTTCTTT.

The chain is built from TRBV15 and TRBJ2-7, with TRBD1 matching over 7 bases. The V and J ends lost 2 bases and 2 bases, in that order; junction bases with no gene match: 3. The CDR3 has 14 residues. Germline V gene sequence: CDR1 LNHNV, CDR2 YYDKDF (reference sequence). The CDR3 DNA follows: TGTGCCACCAGCAGATCAGGGGGAGCCTACGAGCAGTACTTC. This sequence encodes CATSRSGGAYEQYF. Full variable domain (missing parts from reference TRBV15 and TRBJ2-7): DAMVIQNPRYQVTQFGKPVTLSCSQTLNHNVMYWYQQKSSQAPKLLFHYYDKDFNNEADTPDNFQSRRPNTSFCFLDIRSPGLGDTAMYLCATSRSGGAYEQYFGPGTRLTVT.

The CDR3 is CAWSKDTQGSKNIQYF. In DNA form, the CDR3 reads TGTGCCTGGAGTAAAGACACCCAGGGATCCAAAAACATTCAGTACTTC. This chain links TRBV30 with TRBJ2-4; tentatively, D is TRBD1 (5 bases). CDR3 length equals 16 residues. Germline-derived CDR1 and CDR2 are GTSNPN and SVGIG (reference sequence). V lost 2 bases and J lost 2, with 16 bases in between.

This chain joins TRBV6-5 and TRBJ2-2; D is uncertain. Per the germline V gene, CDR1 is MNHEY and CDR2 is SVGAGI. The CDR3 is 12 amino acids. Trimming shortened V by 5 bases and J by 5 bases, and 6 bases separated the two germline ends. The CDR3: CASSRETGELFF. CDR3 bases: TGTGCCAGCAGTCGCGAGACCGGGGAGCTGTTTTTT.

In nucleotides, the CDR3 is TGTGCCAGCAGCGTAGGTTCGGGGAACACCATATATTTT. Its protein is CASSVGSGNTIYF. The chain employs TRBV9 and TRBJ1-3; D gene uncertain. Germline CDR1 and CDR2: SGDLS and YYNGEE. Between the trimmed V and J ends, which lost 0 bases and 7 bases, there was a span of 8 bases. The CDR3 loop spans 13 amino acids.

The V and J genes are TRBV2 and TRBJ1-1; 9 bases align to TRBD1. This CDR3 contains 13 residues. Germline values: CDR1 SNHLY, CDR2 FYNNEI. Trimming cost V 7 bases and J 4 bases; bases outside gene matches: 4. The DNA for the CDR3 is TGTGCCAGCAACAGGGGGCTGAGCACTGAAGCTTTCTTT. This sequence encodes CASNRGLSTEAFF.